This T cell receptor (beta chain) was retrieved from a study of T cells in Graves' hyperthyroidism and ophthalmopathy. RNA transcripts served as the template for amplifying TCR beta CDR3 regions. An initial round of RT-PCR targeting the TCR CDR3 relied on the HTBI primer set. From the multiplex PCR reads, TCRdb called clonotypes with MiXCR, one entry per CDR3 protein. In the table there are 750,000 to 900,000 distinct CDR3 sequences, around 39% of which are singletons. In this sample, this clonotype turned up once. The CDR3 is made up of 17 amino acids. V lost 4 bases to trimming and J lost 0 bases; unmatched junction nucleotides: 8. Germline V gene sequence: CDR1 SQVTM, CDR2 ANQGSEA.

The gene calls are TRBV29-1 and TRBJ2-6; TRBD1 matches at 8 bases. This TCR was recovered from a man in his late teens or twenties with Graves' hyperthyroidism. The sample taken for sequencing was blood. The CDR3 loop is CSVGGQASTSGANVLTF. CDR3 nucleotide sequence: TGCAGCGTTGGGGGACAGGCATCGACCTCTGGGGCCAACGTCCTGACTTTC.